These 32 T cell receptor beta chains came from one sample sequenced in a study of neurological immune-mediated disorders. TCRdb redid the calling of the 5' RACE reads with MiXCR, one entry per CDR3 protein. The profile shows roughly 60,000 distinct CDR3 sequences, less than 4% of them singletons. The sample taken for sequencing was PBMCs. Source of these receptors: a woman aged 45-65 years with multiple sclerosis.

This clonotype has just a few counts. The rearrangement uses TRBV18 and TRBJ1-4; 7 bases line up with TRBD1. V trimming: 3 bases; J trimming: 13 bases; junction bases outside the gene matches: 17. The CDR3 extends over 16 amino acids. Germline V gene sequence: CDR1 KGHSH, CDR2 LQKENI. As DNA, the CDR3 is TGTGCCAGCTCACCGTTGACAGGGCCCATAATGAGGGGACTGTTTTTT. This translates into CASSPLTGPIMRGLFF.

The table lists this clonotype with many counts. This chain connects TRBV5-6 to TRBJ2-5; the D gene is possibly TRBD2 (6 bases). CDR1 is SGHDT and CDR2 is YYEEEE in the germline V gene. The CDR3 is made up of 11 amino acids. The V gene lost 4 bases and the J gene lost 9 bases, with 10 bases spanning the gap. CDR3 sequence: CASSVTGAQYF. The CDR3 bases are TGTGCCAGCAGCGTGACGGGAGCCCAGTACTTC.

In its sample, this clonotype was seen many times. CDR3 residues: CATNWGSNQPQHF. Written as DNA, the CDR3 is TGTGCCACCAATTGGGGTAGCAATCAGCCCCAGCATTTT. The rearrangement uses TRBV28 and TRBJ1-5; D uncertain. The V end lost 10 bases, the J end lost 0 bases, and 10 bases lay between the germline ends. The germline V gene encodes CDR1 MDHEN and CDR2 SYDVKM. This CDR3 is 13 amino acids long.

This clonotype came up many times. The chain links TRBV20-1 to TRBJ1-6, with D maybe TRBD1 (5 bases). The germline gives CDR1 DFQATT, CDR2 SNEGSKA (reference sequence). CDR3 size: 14 residues. V was trimmed by 7 bases and J by 5 bases, leaving 15 bases between them. The CDR3 loop is CSVTRGRNNSPLHF. The CDR3 nucleotides read TGCAGTGTCACCCGGGGACGGAATAATTCACCCCTCCACTTT.

This clonotype came up many times. The chain recombines TRBV24-1 with TRBJ2-7; 9 nucleotides line up with TRBD2. J lost 1 base, V lost 6 bases, and 3 bases had no gene match. Germline CDR1 is KGHDR and CDR2 is SFDVKD. The length of the CDR3 is 14 residues. CDR3 residues: CATSPSGTSYEQYF. CDR3 coding DNA: TGTGCCACCAGTCCTAGCGGGACGTCCTACGAGCAGTACTTC.

The table lists this clonotype with many counts. The chain links TRBV10-3 to TRBJ2-7; 11 bases are a match to TRBD1. V shed 6 bases, J shed 5 bases, and the junction held 6 bases outside the gene matches. Germline V gene lookup returns CDR1 ENHRY and CDR2 SYGVKD. The CDR3 runs 14 residues. The CDR3 DNA reads TGTGCCATCAGACGGACAGGGGGCGAGGACGAGCAGTACTTC. As protein: CAIRRTGGEDEQYF.

This clonotype was seen repeatedly, ten times or more. The J gene is TRBJ2-7, the V gene TRBV5-1, with 8 positions matching TRBD2. The CDR3 loop spans 14 amino acids. The ends lost 1 base at V and 4 bases at J; junction bases unmatched: 4. Germline V gives CDR1 SGHRS, CDR2 YFSETQ. CDR3 nucleotide sequence: TGCGCCAGCAGCTTGACCGGGAGGGCATACGAGCAGTACTTC. It is translated as CASSLTGRAYEQYF.

This clonotype came up many times. This chain connects TRBV7-8 to TRBJ2-3; the D is unclear. The CDR3 totals 14 residues. Trimming removed 6 bases at V and 2 bases at J, with 12 bases between. Germline CDR1 is SGHVS and CDR2 is FQNEAQ. The CDR3 DNA reads TGTGCCAGCAGTTTCCCCTTGAACACAGATACGCAGTATTTT. Its protein product is CASSFPLNTDTQYF.

This clonotype showed up many times. The chain's CDR3 is CATSAPSSNTQYF. The CDR3 bases are TGTGCCACCAGTGCTCCCTCTAGCAATACGCAGTATTTT. The chain joins TRBV24-1 to TRBJ2-3, with D perhaps matching TRBD2 (5 bases). Trimming removed 5 bases at V and 7 bases at J, with 12 bases between. The CDR3 is made up of 13 amino acids. From germline, CDR1 is KGHDR and CDR2 SFDVKD.

This clonotype came up many times. The chain carries TRBV5-1 and TRBJ2-1, with TRBD1 as a possible D gene (7 bases). The CDR3 runs 16 residues. The V end lost 4 bases, the J end lost 7 bases, and 21 bases lay between the germline ends. From germline, CDR1 is SGHRS and CDR2 YFSETQ. The CDR3 nucleotides are TGCGCCAGCAGCCCCGGAGGGTCTCCAGGGGGGAATGAGCAGTTCTTC. Its protein is CASSPGGSPGGNEQFF.

The gene calls are TRBV3-1 and TRBJ1-2, with D unclear. The V end was cut by 3 bases, the J end by 4 bases, with 12 bases between. The CDR3 is 14 amino acids. Germline V gives CDR1 LGHDT, CDR2 YNNKEL (reference sequence). The CDR3 nucleotides read TGTGCCAGCAGCCAGAGTTACGAGAGCTATGGCTACACCTTC. It translates to CASSQSYESYGYTF.

This clonotype has at least ten counts. The J gene is TRBJ2-1, the V gene TRBV20-1, with D maybe TRBD2 (6 bases). The CDR3 length is 11 residues. The germline V gene encodes CDR1 DFQATT and CDR2 SNEGSKA (reference sequence). Trimming pared 3 bases from V and 12 bases from J, leaving 12 bases between. The CDR3 region has the DNA TGCAGTGCTAGGGTCTTAGCGGTGCAGTTCTTC. Amino acids: CSARVLAVQFF.

At least ten counts were recorded for this clonotype. The rearrangement links TRBV12-3 or TRBV12-4 to TRBJ2-1, with no clear D. This CDR3 contains 13 residues. V gave up 5 bases and J gave up 2 bases, with 7 bases separating them. The CDR3 nucleotides are TGTGCCAGCAGTCCTGGCCCCTACAATGAGCAGTTCTTC. This sequence encodes CASSPGPYNEQFF.

Turning to this clonotype: The DNA is omitted, as the CDR3 cannot be located on it reliably, and the CDR3 follows TCRdb's listing. The V call is TRBV5-1, the J call TRBJ2-3; the D call of TRBD2 is as the table states it, not checked on the DNA. The CDR3 length equals 20 residues, ends included. Germline V gives CDR1 SGHRS, CDR2 YFSETQ. The CDR3: CASSFYICSANSGGPDTQYF.

This clonotype was detected ten times or more. CDR3 sequence: CAISTGNSYEQYF. As DNA, the CDR3 is TGTGCCATCAGTACAGGGAACTCCTACGAGCAGTACTTC. This chain joins TRBV10-3 and TRBJ2-7; maybe TRBD1 (6 bases). Germline V gene lookup returns CDR1 ENHRY and CDR2 SYGVKD. CDR3 length equals 13 residues. Trimming cost V 5 bases and J 0 bases, with 8 bases left between them.

This chain joins TRBV7-2 and TRBJ2-2; D remains ambiguous. With 5 bases removed from V and 0 bases from J, the gap between germline ends came to 4 bases. The CDR3 has 13 residues. Per germline, CDR1 SGHTA and CDR2 FQGNSA. Here the CDR3 reads CASSQANTGELFF. CDR3 DNA: TGTGCCAGCAGCCAAGCGAACACCGGGGAGCTGTTTTTT.

This clonotype was counted ten times or more. The chain couples TRBV14 to TRBJ2-7; no reliable D call. The CDR3 consists of 13 residues. The germline V gene has CDR1 SGHDN and CDR2 FVKESK. V lost 2 bases and J 6 bases, leaving 11 bases between the germline ends. The CDR3 DNA sequence: TGTGCCAGCAGCCAAACCTCCGTTCGCGAGCAGTACTTC. Amino acids: CASSQTSVREQYF.

In this sample, this clonotype turned up many times. The CDR3 loop is CASSLEREETQYF. The DNA of the CDR3 is TGTGCCAGCAGCTTGGAGAGGGAGGAGACCCAGTACTTC. The chain uses TRBV5-6 and TRBJ2-5; tentative D call: TRBD2 (5 bases). The germline CDR1 and CDR2 sequences are SGHDT and YYEEEE. This CDR3 is built from 13 residues. The V and J ends lost 0 bases and 5 bases respectively, with 8 bases between them.

In its sample, this clonotype was seen many times. The rearrangement uses TRBV6-5 and TRBJ2-7, with 9 bases matching TRBD1. CDR1 is MNHEY and CDR2 is SVGAGI in the germline V gene. The CDR3 length is 15 residues. V gave up 0 bases and J gave up 7 bases; unmatched junction bases: 7. The CDR3 DNA reads as TGTGCCAGCAGTTACTCGAGGACAGGGGAGAGAGAGCAGTACTTC. Its protein product is CASSYSRTGEREQYF.

This clonotype was counted at least ten times. The V gene is TRBV6-2 or TRBV6-3, the J gene TRBJ2-1; D might be TRBD1 (5 bases). The V end lost 2 bases, the J end lost 6 bases, and 8 bases lay between the germline ends. The CDR3 consists of 13 residues. CDR1 is MNHEY, CDR2 SVGEGT, per germline. The CDR3 loop is CASSYGASNEQFF. The CDR3 DNA follows: TGTGCCAGCAGTTACGGGGCTAGCAATGAGCAGTTCTTC.

This clonotype was recorded many times. J is TRBJ2-5 and V is TRBV13; 7 nucleotides agree with TRBD1. Per germline, CDR1 PRHDT and CDR2 FYEKMQ (reference sequence). Unmatched junction bases numbered 6, after V lost 1 base and J lost 4 bases. The CDR3 loop spans 15 amino acids. The CDR3 here is CASSLARGIGETQYF. Here the CDR3 DNA reads TGTGCCAGCAGCTTAGCCAGGGGGATAGGAGAGACCCAGTACTTC.

This clonotype appeared many times. The rearrangement links TRBV29-1 to TRBJ2-1; 10 bases line up with TRBD2. The CDR3 is 14 amino acids. Germline assignment: CDR1 SQVTM and CDR2 ANQGSEA. V dropped 6 bases and J dropped 9; count of bases not matched to a gene: 11. The CDR3 sequence is CSVPLAGAGGEQFF. The CDR3 DNA reads TGCAGCGTCCCTCTAGCGGGAGCGGGTGGTGAGCAGTTCTTC.

The sample holds many counts of this clonotype. The chain joins TRBV12-3 or TRBV12-4 to TRBJ2-7; tentative D call: TRBD2 (5 bases). CDR3 size: 12 residues. The V and J ends lost 7 bases and 1 base respectively, with 8 bases between them. CDR3 DNA: TGTGCCAGCACGTCGGGATCCTACGAGCAGTACTTC. It codes for CASTSGSYEQYF.

This clonotype has at least ten counts. The chain combines TRBV29-1 with TRBJ1-1; D not resolved. Trimming stripped 5 bases from V and 1 base from J, with 8 bases between. The CDR3 has 12 residues. Germline V gene data show CDR1 as SQVTM and CDR2 as ANQGSEA. The CDR3 sequence is CSVKHSNTEAFF. The CDR3 nucleotides read TGCAGCGTTAAGCACTCGAACACTGAAGCTTTCTTT. Drawing the rest from reference TRBV29-1 and TRBJ1-1, the complete variable domain is SAVISQKPSRDICQRGTSLTIQCQVDSQVTMMFWYRQQPGQSLTLIATANQGSEATYESGFVIDKFPISRPNLTFSTLTVSNMSPEDSSIYLCSVKHSNTEAFFGQGTRLTVV.

There are many counts of this clonotype. A junction end diverges from the germline sequence, so it may reflect a read error. The chain carries TRBV12-3 or TRBV12-4 and TRBJ2-7; TRBD2 might be the D (6 bases). The CDR3 is made up of 14 amino acids. The DNA of the CDR3 is TGTGCCAGCAGTTTACTCAGGGACTCCCACGAGCAGTACTTC. As protein: CASSLLRDSHEQYF.

This clonotype was detected many times. The DNA for the CDR3 is TGTGCCATCAGTGAGTCGACCGGGGGGAGTAACTATGGCTACACCTTC. Translating gives CAISESTGGSNYGYTF. V gene TRBV10-3 combines with J gene TRBJ1-2; perhaps TRBD1 as D (5 bases). This CDR3 is built from 16 residues. Germline CDR1 reads ENHRY; CDR2 reads SYGVKD. Trimming left V 0 bases short and J 1 base short, with 12 bases between.

Ten or more counts support this clonotype. V is TRBV24-1 and J is TRBJ2-2; no definite D call. Deletions cut 3 bases from V and 4 bases from J, with 14 bases between. The CDR3 runs 16 residues. Germline CDR1 is KGHDR and CDR2 is SFDVKD. CDR3 in amino acids: CATSDNPGRTTGELFF. CDR3 DNA: TGTGCCACCAGTGATAACCCAGGACGGACCACCGGGGAGCTGTTTTTT.

This clonotype has at least ten counts. The chain carries TRBV7-2 and TRBJ2-2, with 10 bases aligning to TRBD1. J was trimmed by 5 bases and V by 2 bases; bases with no gene match: 5. Germline loops: CDR1 SGHTA, CDR2 FQGNSA. The CDR3 covers 16 residues. CDR3 DNA: TGTGCCAGCAGCTTAACGACAGGGGGCGGGACCGGGGAGCTGTTTTTT. Residues: CASSLTTGGGTGELFF.

This clonotype has a count of ten or more. The chain recombines TRBV29-1 with TRBJ2-6, with D uncertain. Per the germline V gene, CDR1 is SQVTM and CDR2 is ANQGSEA. V was cut by 4 bases and J by 3 bases, with 7 bases left in between. The CDR3 has 13 amino acids. The CDR3 DNA reads TGCAGCGTTGCGATAAGTGGGGCCAACGTCCTGACTTTC. This gives the protein CSVAISGANVLTF.

This clonotype was seen repeatedly, ten times or more. The V gene is TRBV20-1, the J gene TRBJ2-1; D is unresolved. The CDR3 loop spans 13 amino acids. From germline, CDR1 is DFQATT and CDR2 SNEGSKA (reference sequence). V lost 3 bases, J lost 4 bases, and 10 bases lay in between. The CDR3 here is CSARRLGYNEQFF. The CDR3, as DNA: TGCAGTGCTAGGAGGCTGGGTTACAATGAGCAGTTCTTC.

With respect to this clonotype: One base away lies a much larger clone, so this may be a sequencing read error. This chain links TRBV5-1 with TRBJ1-5; D unclear. The CDR3 covers 14 residues. The V gene's germline CDR1 is SGHRS and CDR2 YFSETQ. The ends were cut back, 3 bases at V and 7 bases at J, with 14 bases in the middle. The CDR3 DNA reads TGCGCCAGCAGCTCCGGAACCGCGGGACAGCCCCAGCATTTT. It translates to CASSSGTAGQPQHF.

Many counts were recorded for this clonotype. V is TRBV9 and J is TRBJ2-4; 9 bases are a match to TRBD2. J was trimmed by 6 bases and V by 4 bases; bases with no gene match: 11. The germline gives CDR1 SGDLS, CDR2 YYNGEE. The CDR3 length is 16 residues. DNA of the CDR3: TGTGCCAGCAGCCTCTCAGGCGGGAGGGCCCCAAACATTCAGTACTTC. Translating it yields CASSLSGGRAPNIQYF.